This is a list of T cell receptor beta chains from one sample in a study of T cell repertoires in cytomegalovirus infection. MiXCR, applied by TCRdb to the reads, yields one record per CDR3 protein. Of some 390,000 distinct CDR3 sequences listed, 18% are singletons. Sequenced material: PBMCs. Receptors originate from a human donor in good health (CMV status not recorded). Some clones in this sample may be carry-over from other donors' samples. The conserved cysteine and the conserved F or W are not part of the CDR3 here.

>TRBV11-2|TRBJ2-1
ASKFTTGLNNEQF
>TRBV7-2|TRBJ2-2
ASSLFGELF
>TRBV20-1|TRBJ2-5
SAKKLAEQETQY
>TRBV5-8|TRBJ2-3
ASSLGLPSDTQY
>TRBV30|TRBJ1-1
AWSLEGTEAF
>TRBV7-9|TRBJ2-1
ASSPGTGDQF
>TRBV19|TRBJ2-5
ASSMGRSYETQY
>TRBV5-5|TRBJ1-2
ASRPGTGGTGYT
>TRBV7-2|TRBJ1-2
ASSLKPDRANYGYT
>TRBV5-4|TRBJ2-3
ASSSGVFNTDTQY
>TRBV7-2|TRBJ2-1
ASSFRLDNEQF
>TRBV7-6|TRBJ1-1
ASSSFRGDTEAF
>TRBV7-2|TRBJ2-7
ASSIGGGLSYEQY
>TRBV18|TRBJ1-1
ASSSYVQGNTEAF
>TRBV7-2|TRBJ2-4
ASSLVLGFAKNIQY
>TRBV6-8|TRBJ2-3
ASSNRGLAPNTDTQY